This T cell receptor beta chain was captured by sequencing in a study of CD8 T cells in ankylosing spondylitis. The study's findings and limits: One TCR beta motif, made up of 7 or 8 highly homologous variants, appeared characteristic of ankylosing spondylitis blood.

This clonotype was observed a few times. The target antigen is unknown. Germline and junction disagree at one end, which may indicate a read error. By quantitative 5'-RACE with molecular barcodes, the TCR beta libraries were made. In TCRdb, the 5' RACE reads were re-called with MiXCR into one record per CDR3 protein. This table holds more than 300,000 distinct CDR3 sequences, around 10% found once. The receptor comes from a female donor with ankylosing spondylitis or in good health (not recorded which). The sample consisted of blood, either unsorted or a sorted T cell fraction (not recorded which).

The DNA of the CDR3 is TGTGCCAGCAGGCCCGGCCTAGCGGGAGGCTCGGAATTT. Residues: CASRPGLAGGSEF. The V gene is TRBV2, the J gene TRBJ2-3; 11 bases align to TRBD2. The CDR3 covers 13 residues. Germline CDR1 and CDR2: SNHLY and FYNNEI.